The text below deals with one TCR beta chain. Its antigen is not identified. The CDR3 contains 14 residues. Trimming shortened V by 4 bases and J by 7 bases, and 14 bases separated the two germline ends. Germline V gives CDR1 LNHDA, CDR2 SQIVND (reference sequence). The source of the sample is a study of human T cells and chemical hapten exposure. Study results and caveats: TCRs exceeding 1 in 1000 frequency stayed unchanged with DPC sensitization.

Via MiXCR, TCRdb re-called the RACE reads, giving one row per CDR3 protein. Among under 400,000 distinct CDR3 sequences, 5% to 6.5% were seen once, and the ten largest hold around 2.6%. Time point: pre-sensitization, week 0. As for treatment: therapeutic diphenylcyclopropenone sensitization with weekly scalp DPC. The TCR was taken from a woman between 45 and 65 years old with alopecia areata. Some clones in this sample may be carry-over from other donors' samples. The chain is built from TRBV19 and TRBJ1-5; possibly TRBD1 for D (6 bases). The sample consisted of whole blood, taken in connection with sensitization to the hapten diphenylcyclopropenone (DPC). The CDR3 here is CASSTTGIGQPQHF. CDR3 in DNA: TGTGCCAGTAGTACAACAGGGATCGGGCAGCCCCAGCATTTT.